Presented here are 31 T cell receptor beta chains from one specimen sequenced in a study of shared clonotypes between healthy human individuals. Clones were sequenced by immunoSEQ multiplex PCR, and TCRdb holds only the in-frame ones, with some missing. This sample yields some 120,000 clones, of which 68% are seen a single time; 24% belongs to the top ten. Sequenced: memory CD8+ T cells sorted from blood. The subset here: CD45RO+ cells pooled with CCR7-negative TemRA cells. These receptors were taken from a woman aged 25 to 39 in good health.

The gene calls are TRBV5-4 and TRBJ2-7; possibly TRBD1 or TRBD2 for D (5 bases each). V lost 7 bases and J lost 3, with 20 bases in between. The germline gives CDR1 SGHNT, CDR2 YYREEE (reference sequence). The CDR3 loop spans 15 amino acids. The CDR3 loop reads CASFSGAGPYYEQYF. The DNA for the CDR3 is TGTGCCAGCTTCTCTGGGGCGGGTCCATACTACGAGCAGTACTTC. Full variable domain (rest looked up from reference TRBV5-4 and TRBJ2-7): ETGVTQSPTHLIKTRGQQVTLRCSSQSGHNTVSWYQQALGQGPQFIFQYYREEENGRGNFPPRFSGLQFPNYSSELNVNALELDDSALYLCASFSGAGPYYEQYFGPGTRLTVT.

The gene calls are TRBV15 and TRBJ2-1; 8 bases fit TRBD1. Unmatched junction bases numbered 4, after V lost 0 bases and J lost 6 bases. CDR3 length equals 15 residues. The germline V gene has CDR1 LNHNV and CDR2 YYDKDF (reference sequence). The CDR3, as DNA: TGTGCCACCAGCAGAGAGACAGGGGCCTTCAATGAGCAGTTCTTC. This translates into CATSRETGAFNEQFF.

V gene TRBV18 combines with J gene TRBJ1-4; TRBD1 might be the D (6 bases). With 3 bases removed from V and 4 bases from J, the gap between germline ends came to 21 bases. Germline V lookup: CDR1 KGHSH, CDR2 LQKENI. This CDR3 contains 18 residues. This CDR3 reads CASSPLRDIVTYNEKLFF. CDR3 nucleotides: TGTGCCAGCTCACCGCTCCGGGACATTGTTACCTATAATGAAAAACTGTTTTTT.

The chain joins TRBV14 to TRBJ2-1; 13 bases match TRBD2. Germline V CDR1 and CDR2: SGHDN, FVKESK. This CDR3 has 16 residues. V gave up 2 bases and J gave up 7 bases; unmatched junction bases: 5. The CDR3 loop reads CASSQRTSGRSNEQFF. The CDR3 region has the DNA TGTGCCAGCAGCCAACGGACTAGCGGGAGAAGTAATGAGCAGTTCTTC.

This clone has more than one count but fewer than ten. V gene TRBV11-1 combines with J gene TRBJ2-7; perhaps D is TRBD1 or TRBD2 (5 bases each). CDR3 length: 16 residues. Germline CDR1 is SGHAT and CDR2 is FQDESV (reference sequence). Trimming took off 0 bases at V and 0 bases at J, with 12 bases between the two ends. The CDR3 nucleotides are TGTGCCAGCAGCTTAGCGCCCGGGGCAGTCTCCTACGAGCAGTACTTC. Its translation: CASSLAPGAVSYEQYF.

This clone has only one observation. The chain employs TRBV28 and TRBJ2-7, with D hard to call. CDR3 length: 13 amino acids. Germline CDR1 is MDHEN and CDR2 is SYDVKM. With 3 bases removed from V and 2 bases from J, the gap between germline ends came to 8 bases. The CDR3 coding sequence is TGTGCCAGCAGTTTTAGTTACACCTACGAGCAGTACTTC. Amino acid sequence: CASSFSYTYEQYF.

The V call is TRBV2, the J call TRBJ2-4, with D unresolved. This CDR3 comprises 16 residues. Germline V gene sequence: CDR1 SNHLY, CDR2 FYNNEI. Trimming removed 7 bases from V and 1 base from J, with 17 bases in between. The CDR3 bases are TGTGCCAGCACGAACCAATTGGTCTTGGCCAAAAACATTCAGTACTTC. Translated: CASTNQLVLAKNIQYF.

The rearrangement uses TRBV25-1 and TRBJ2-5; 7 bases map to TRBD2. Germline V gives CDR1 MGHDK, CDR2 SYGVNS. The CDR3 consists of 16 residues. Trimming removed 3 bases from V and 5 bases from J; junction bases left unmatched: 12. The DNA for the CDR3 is TGTGCCAGCAGTGAGGCTGCGGGAGCTAACGAGGAGACCCAGTACTTC. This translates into CASSEAAGANEETQYF.

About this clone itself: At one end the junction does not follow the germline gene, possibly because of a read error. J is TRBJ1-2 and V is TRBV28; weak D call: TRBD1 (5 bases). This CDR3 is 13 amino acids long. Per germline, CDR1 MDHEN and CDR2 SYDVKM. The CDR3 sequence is CASSLGYWGGYTF. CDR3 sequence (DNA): TGTGCCAGTAGTTTGGGGTATTGGGGGGGCTACACCTTC.

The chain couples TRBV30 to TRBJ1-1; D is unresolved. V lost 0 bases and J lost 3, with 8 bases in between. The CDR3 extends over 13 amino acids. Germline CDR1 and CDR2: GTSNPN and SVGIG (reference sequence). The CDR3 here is CAWSVKGDTEAFF. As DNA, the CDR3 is TGTGCCTGGAGTGTAAAGGGAGACACTGAAGCTTTCTTT.

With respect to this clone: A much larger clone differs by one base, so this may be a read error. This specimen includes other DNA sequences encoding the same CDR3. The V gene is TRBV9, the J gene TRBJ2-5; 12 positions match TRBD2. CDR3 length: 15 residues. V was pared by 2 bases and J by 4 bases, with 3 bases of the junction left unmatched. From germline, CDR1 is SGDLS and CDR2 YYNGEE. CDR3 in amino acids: CASSVSLAGGETQYF. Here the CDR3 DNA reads TGTGCCAGCAGCGTCTCACTAGCGGGAGGAGAGACCCAGTACTTC.

The CDR3 loop is CASSLTERFKVYEQYF. CDR3 in DNA: TGTGCCAGCAGCTTAACCGAGCGGTTTAAGGTGTACGAGCAGTACTTC. V gene TRBV7-6 combines with J gene TRBJ2-7, with D possibly TRBD2 on 5 matching bases. Germline CDR1 is SGHVS and CDR2 is FNYEAQ. The CDR3 length is 16 residues. Trimming cost V 2 bases and J 4 bases, with 18 bases left between them.

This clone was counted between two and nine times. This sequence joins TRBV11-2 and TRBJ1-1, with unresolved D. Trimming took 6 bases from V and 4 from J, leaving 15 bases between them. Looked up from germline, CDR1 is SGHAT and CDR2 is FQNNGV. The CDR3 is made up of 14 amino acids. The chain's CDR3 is CASRLAGTRTEAFF. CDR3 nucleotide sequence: TGTGCCAGCAGGTTGGCAGGAACTCGCACTGAAGCTTTCTTT.

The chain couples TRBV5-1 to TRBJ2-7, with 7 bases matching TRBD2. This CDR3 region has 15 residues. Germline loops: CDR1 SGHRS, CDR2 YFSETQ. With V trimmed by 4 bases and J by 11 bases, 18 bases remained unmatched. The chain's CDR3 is CASSPMGTTAGSEYF. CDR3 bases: TGCGCCAGCAGCCCCATGGGGACTACCGCGGGGTCAGAGTACTTC.

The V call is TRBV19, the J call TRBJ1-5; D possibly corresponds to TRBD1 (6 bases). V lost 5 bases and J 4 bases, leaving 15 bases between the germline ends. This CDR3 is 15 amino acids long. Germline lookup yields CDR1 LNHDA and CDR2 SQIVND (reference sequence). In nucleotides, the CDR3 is TGTGCCAGTAGTCGCCAGGGGTGGGAGAATCAGCCCCAGCATTTT. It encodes CASSRQGWENQPQHF.

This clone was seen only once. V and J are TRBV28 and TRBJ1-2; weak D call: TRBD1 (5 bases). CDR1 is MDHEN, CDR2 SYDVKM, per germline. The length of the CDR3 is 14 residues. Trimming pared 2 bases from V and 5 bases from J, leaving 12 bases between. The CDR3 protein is CASSLPPGEYGYTF. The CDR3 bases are TGTGCCAGCAGTTTACCCCCGGGGGAATATGGCTACACCTTC.

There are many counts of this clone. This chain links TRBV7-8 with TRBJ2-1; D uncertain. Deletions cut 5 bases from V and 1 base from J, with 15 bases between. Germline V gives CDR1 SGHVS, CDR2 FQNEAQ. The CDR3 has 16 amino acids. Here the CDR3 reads CASSREVPASYNEQFF. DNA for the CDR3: TGTGCCAGCAGCCGCGAAGTCCCCGCGTCCTACAATGAGCAGTTCTTC.

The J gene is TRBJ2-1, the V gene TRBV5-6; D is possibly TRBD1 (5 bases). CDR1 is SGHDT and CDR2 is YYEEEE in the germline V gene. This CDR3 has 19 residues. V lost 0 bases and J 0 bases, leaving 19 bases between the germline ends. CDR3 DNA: TGTGCCAGCAGCTTGGGAATCCTCCAGGGTTTCAGCTCCTACAATGAGCAGTTCTTC. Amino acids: CASSLGILQGFSSYNEQFF.

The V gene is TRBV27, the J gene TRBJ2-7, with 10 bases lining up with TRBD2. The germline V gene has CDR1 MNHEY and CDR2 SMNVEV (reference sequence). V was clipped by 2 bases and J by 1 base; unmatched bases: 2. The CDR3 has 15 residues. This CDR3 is CASSLTSGNSYEQYF. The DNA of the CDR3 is TGTGCCAGCAGTTTAACTAGCGGGAATTCCTACGAGCAGTACTTC.

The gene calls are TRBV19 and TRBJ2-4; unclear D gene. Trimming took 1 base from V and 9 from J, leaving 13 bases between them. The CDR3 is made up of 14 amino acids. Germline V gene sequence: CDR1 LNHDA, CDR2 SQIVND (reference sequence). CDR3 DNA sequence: TGTGCCAGTAGTATAGGCCAGCAAGCAGCCATTCAGTACTTC. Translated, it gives CASSIGQQAAIQYF.

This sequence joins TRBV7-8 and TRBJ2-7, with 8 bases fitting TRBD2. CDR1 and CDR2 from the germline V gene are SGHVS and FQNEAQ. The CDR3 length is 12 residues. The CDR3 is CASGRAGYEQYF. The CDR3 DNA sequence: TGTGCGTCCGGGAGGGCCGGCTACGAGCAGTACTTC.

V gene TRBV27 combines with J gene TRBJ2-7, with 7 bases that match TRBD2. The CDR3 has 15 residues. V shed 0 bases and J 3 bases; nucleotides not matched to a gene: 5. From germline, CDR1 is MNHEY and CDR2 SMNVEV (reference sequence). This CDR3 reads CASSLSPGTIYEQYF. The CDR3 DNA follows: TGTGCCAGCAGTTTATCCCCCGGGACTATCTACGAGCAGTACTTC.

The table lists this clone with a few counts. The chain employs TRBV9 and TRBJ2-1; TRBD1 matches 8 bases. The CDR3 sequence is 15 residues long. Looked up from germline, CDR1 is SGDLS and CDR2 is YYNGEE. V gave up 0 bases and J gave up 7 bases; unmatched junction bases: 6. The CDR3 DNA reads TGTGCCAGCAGCGTAGAGACAGGGGTCGGGAATGAGCAGTTCTTC. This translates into CASSVETGVGNEQFF.

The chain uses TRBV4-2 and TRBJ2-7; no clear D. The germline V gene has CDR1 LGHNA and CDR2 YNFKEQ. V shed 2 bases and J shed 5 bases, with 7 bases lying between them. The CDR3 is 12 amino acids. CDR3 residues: CASSQLGNEQYF. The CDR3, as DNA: TGTGCCAGCAGCCAATTAGGAAACGAGCAGTACTTC.

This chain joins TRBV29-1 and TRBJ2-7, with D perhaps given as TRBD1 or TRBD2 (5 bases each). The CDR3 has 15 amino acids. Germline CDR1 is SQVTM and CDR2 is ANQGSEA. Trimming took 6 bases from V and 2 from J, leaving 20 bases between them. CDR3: CSVLSGTDIAYEQYF. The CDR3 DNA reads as TGCAGCGTCCTGTCCGGGACCGATATAGCCTACGAGCAGTACTTC.

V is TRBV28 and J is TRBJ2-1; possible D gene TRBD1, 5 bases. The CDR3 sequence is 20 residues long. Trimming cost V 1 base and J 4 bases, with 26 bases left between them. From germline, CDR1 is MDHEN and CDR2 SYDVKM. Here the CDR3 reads CASSLLQETVIKIIYNEQFF. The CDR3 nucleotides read TGTGCCAGCAGTTTATTACAGGAAACTGTAATCAAAATAATTTACAATGAGCAGTTCTTC.

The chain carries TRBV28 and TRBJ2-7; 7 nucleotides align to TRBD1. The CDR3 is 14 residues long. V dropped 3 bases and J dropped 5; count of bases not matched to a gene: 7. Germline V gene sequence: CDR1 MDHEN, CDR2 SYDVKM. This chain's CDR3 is CASSFQGVIDEQYF. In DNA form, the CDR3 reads TGTGCCAGCAGTTTCCAGGGGGTGATCGACGAGCAGTACTTC. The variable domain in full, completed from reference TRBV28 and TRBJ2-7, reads DVKVTQSSRYLVKRTGEKVFLECVQDMDHENMFWYRQDPGLGLRLIYFSYDVKMKEKGDIPEGYSVSREKKERFSLILESASTNQTSMYLCASSFQGVIDEQYFGPGTRLTVT.

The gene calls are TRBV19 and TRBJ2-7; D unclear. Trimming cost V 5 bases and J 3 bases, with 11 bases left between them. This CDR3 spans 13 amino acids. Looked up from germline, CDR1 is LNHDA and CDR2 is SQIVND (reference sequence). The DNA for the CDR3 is TGTGCCAGTAGTGCCGGCCAGTTCTACGAGCAGTACTTC. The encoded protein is CASSAGQFYEQYF.

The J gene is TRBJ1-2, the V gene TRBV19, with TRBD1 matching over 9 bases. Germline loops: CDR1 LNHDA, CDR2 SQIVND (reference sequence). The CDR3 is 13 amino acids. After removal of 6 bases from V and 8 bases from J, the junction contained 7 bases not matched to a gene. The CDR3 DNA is TGTGCCAGTAGCGAAACAGGGGGCTACGGCTACACCTTC. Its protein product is CASSETGGYGYTF.

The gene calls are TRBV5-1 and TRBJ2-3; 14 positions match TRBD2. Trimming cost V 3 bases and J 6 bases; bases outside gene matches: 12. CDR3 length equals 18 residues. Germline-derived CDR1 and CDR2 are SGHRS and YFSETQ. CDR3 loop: CASSSWSGLAGVGDTQYF. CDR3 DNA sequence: TGCGCCAGCAGCTCCTGGTCGGGACTAGCGGGAGTTGGTGATACGCAGTATTTT.

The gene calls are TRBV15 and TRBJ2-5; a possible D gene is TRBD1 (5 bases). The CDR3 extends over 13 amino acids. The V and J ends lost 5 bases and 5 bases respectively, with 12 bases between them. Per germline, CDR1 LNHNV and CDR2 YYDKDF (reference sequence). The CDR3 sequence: CATSQLGRETQYF. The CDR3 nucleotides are TGTGCCACCAGCCAATTGGGGCGGGAGACCCAGTACTTC.